Here is one T cell receptor beta chain with its context. Its antigen is unidentified. This sample was included in a study of cytomegalovirus exposure and HLA in healthy donors. Notes on the study in general: The study carried out a later analysis of TCR beta sequences. It associated approximately 16,000 of them with specific HLA alleles at a false discovery rate of 0.05.

The PCR ran on 60 Vbeta and 13 Jbeta primers. The data were produced by immunoSEQ multiplex PCR, yet TCRdb's version contains in-frame clones alone and is incomplete. The repertoire has around 130,000 clones, about 86% of them found once; the top ten carry about 0.7%. With V trimmed by 5 bases and J by 3 bases, 9 bases remained unmatched. The germline gives CDR1 SEHNR, CDR2 FQNEAQ (reference sequence). CDR3 length: 16 amino acids. The origin of this receptor is a man younger than 35 in good health and CMV-seronegative. The chain joins TRBV7-9 to TRBJ2-3, with 9 bases aligning to TRBD1. The sample comprised PBMCs. The CDR3 sequence is CASSLTGGRWTDTQYF. CDR3 sequence (DNA): TGTGCCAGCAGCCTAACAGGGGGCCGGTGGACAGATACGCAGTATTTT.